A selection of T cell receptor beta chains follows, all from one sample in a study of technical replicates of blood from several donors. Repertoires were generated with immunoSEQ multiplex PCR, while TCRdb's copy carries only in-frame clones and drops some. In the table there are 50,000 to 60,000 clones, around 92% of which are singletons. Input material: PBMCs. The receptors derive from a human donor in good health. Some clones in this sample may be carry-over from other donors' samples. The CDR3 runs from the conserved cysteine through the conserved F or W. Each record gives: V gene, D gene, clone size, J gene, CDR3 protein, CDR3 DNA. A D gene is named only where the DNA matches it firmly. The size entry is marked missing in some rows and otherwise reads once, few, many or a size class.

v_gene: TRBV5-1; d_gene: TRBD2; abundance: -; j_gene: TRBJ2-3; CDR3aa: CASSEAGGPDTQYF; CDR3nt: TGCGCCAGCAGCGAAGCGGGGGGGCCAGATACGCAGTATTTT
v_gene: TRBV29-1; d_gene: -; abundance: once; j_gene: TRBJ1-2; CDR3aa: CSVDSGTNYGYTF; CDR3nt: TGCAGCGTTGATTCAGGGACTAACTATGGCTACACCTTC
v_gene: TRBV29-1; d_gene: TRBD1; abundance: once; j_gene: TRBJ2-3; CDR3aa: CSVEPRQGSTDTQYF; CDR3nt: TGCAGCGTTGAGCCCAGACAGGGGTCCACAGATACGCAGTATTTT
v_gene: TRBV4-3; d_gene: TRBD1; abundance: -; j_gene: TRBJ1-3; CDR3aa: CASGDRGLGNTIYF; CDR3nt: TGCGCCAGCGGCGACAGGGGGCTTGGAAACACCATATATTTT
v_gene: TRBV5-1; d_gene: -; abundance: once; j_gene: TRBJ1-6; CDR3aa: CASSRSYNSPLHF; CDR3nt: TGCGCCAGCAGCCGCTCCTATAATTCACCCCTCCACTTT
v_gene: TRBV9; d_gene: TRBD2; abundance: -; j_gene: TRBJ2-2; CDR3aa: CASSATLTSGRSGELFF; CDR3nt: TGTGCCAGCAGCGCGACCTTGACTAGCGGGAGGTCGGGGGAGCTGTTTTTT
v_gene: TRBV7-7; d_gene: -; abundance: -; j_gene: TRBJ2-7; CDR3aa: CASSASESSYEQYF; CDR3nt: TGTGCCAGCAGCGCTAGCGAGAGCTCCTACGAGCAGTACTTC
v_gene: TRBV7-3; d_gene: -; abundance: -; j_gene: TRBJ2-1; CDR3aa: CASSDPVLPYNEQFF; CDR3nt: TGTGCCAGCAGCGATCCTGTACTCCCCTACAATGAGCAGTTCTTC
v_gene: TRBV2; d_gene: -; abundance: -; j_gene: TRBJ2-2; CDR3aa: CASNPQTATGELFF; CDR3nt: TGTGCCAGCAATCCTCAGACAGCCACCGGGGAGCTGTTTTTT
v_gene: TRBV5-4; d_gene: -; abundance: once; j_gene: TRBJ2-3; CDR3aa: CASTRGGVNPDTQYF; CDR3nt: TGTGCCAGCACTAGAGGCGGCGTTAACCCAGATACGCAGTATTTT
v_gene: TRBV9; d_gene: -; abundance: once; j_gene: TRBJ2-3; CDR3aa: CASSATGIGYGTQYF; CDR3nt: TGTGCCAGCAGCGCTACAGGGATTGGGTATGGTACGCAGTATTTT
v_gene: TRBV6-1; d_gene: TRBD1; abundance: -; j_gene: TRBJ2-1; CDR3aa: CASSEGGTGVREQFF; CDR3nt: TGTGCCAGCAGCGAAGGGGGGACAGGGGTACGGGAGCAGTTCTTC
v_gene: TRBV5-1; d_gene: TRBD1; abundance: -; j_gene: TRBJ2-1; CDR3aa: CASSLGTGSGNEQFF; CDR3nt: TGCGCCAGCAGCTTAGGGACAGGGTCAGGGAATGAGCAGTTCTTC
v_gene: TRBV2; d_gene: TRBD1; abundance: once; j_gene: TRBJ2-1; CDR3aa: CASLWTGVYNEQFF; CDR3nt: TGTGCCAGCCTTTGGACAGGGGTCTACAATGAGCAGTTCTTC
v_gene: TRBV18; d_gene: TRBD1; abundance: -; j_gene: TRBJ2-7; CDR3aa: CASSPRQGDYEQYF; CDR3nt: TGTGCCAGCTCACCACGGCAGGGGGACTACGAGCAGTACTTC
v_gene: TRBV7-9; d_gene: -; abundance: -; j_gene: TRBJ2-6; CDR3aa: CAEASFIQSGANVLTF; CDR3nt: TGTGCCGAGGCGTCTTTCATTCAATCTGGGGCCAACGTCCTGACTTTC
v_gene: TRBV9; d_gene: TRBD2; abundance: -; j_gene: TRBJ2-1; CDR3aa: CASSVRLANEQFF; CDR3nt: TGTGCCAGCAGCGTAAGACTAGCAAATGAGCAGTTCTTC
v_gene: TRBV19; d_gene: TRBD1; abundance: -; j_gene: TRBJ2-6; CDR3aa: CASRDRGQSGANVLTF; CDR3nt: TGTGCCAGTAGGGACAGGGGACAGTCTGGGGCCAACGTCCTGACTTTC
v_gene: TRBV7-9; d_gene: -; abundance: -; j_gene: TRBJ2-3; CDR3aa: CASSLAQSTDTQYF; CDR3nt: TGTGCCAGCAGCTTAGCTCAGAGCACAGATACGCAGTATTTT
v_gene: TRBV7-2; d_gene: -; abundance: -; j_gene: TRBJ1-2; CDR3aa: CASNRSPGNYGYTF; CDR3nt: TGTGCCAGCAACCGTTCGCCCGGGAACTATGGCTACACCTTC
v_gene: TRBV18; d_gene: TRBD1; abundance: -; j_gene: TRBJ1-6; CDR3aa: CASSPGQGRHSPLHF; CDR3nt: TGTGCCAGCTCCCCCGGACAGGGACGGCATTCACCCCTCCACTTT
v_gene: TRBV18; d_gene: -; abundance: few; j_gene: TRBJ1-2; CDR3aa: CASSPRGDANYGYTF; CDR3nt: TGTGCCAGCTCACCACGCGGGGATGCTAACTATGGCTACACCTTC
v_gene: TRBV7-2; d_gene: -; abundance: few; j_gene: TRBJ1-2; CDR3aa: CASSLGGPGYTF; CDR3nt: TGTGCCAGCAGCTTAGGGGGGCCTGGCTACACCTTC
v_gene: TRBV7-2; d_gene: TRBD1; abundance: -; j_gene: TRBJ1-1; CDR3aa: CASSRGQMNTEAFF; CDR3nt: TGTGCCAGCAGCCGGGGACAGATGAACACTGAAGCTTTCTTT
v_gene: TRBV7-7; d_gene: TRBD2; abundance: -; j_gene: TRBJ2-1; CDR3aa: CASSLQGLAGGVYHNEQFF; CDR3nt: TGTGCCAGCAGCTTACAGGGGCTAGCGGGAGGAGTATACCACAATGAGCAGTTCTTC
v_gene: TRBV5-5; d_gene: -; abundance: -; j_gene: TRBJ1-1; CDR3aa: CASSWSGQTEAFF; CDR3nt: TGTGCCAGCAGCTGGAGCGGGCAGACTGAAGCTTTCTTT
v_gene: TRBV5-1; d_gene: TRBD1; abundance: -; j_gene: TRBJ2-5; CDR3aa: CASRPTGGLQETQYF; CDR3nt: TGCGCCAGCAGGCCGACAGGGGGACTTCAAGAGACCCAGTACTTC
v_gene: TRBV18; d_gene: -; abundance: once; j_gene: TRBJ1-3; CDR3aa: CASSPPPRQSSGNTIYF; CDR3nt: TGTGCCAGCTCACCACCACCCAGGCAGAGCTCTGGAAACACCATATATTTT
v_gene: TRBV5-1; d_gene: TRBD1; abundance: -; j_gene: TRBJ2-1; CDR3aa: CASSSTGTGSTNEQFF; CDR3nt: TGCGCCAGCAGCTCGACAGGGACAGGGTCAACAAATGAGCAGTTCTTC
v_gene: TRBV27; d_gene: TRBD2; abundance: once; j_gene: TRBJ2-7; CDR3aa: CASSARGTSGVYEQYF; CDR3nt: TGTGCCAGCAGTGCGCGGGGTACTAGCGGGGTCTACGAGCAGTACTTC
v_gene: TRBV7-3; d_gene: TRBD2; abundance: -; j_gene: TRBJ2-2; CDR3aa: CASRLAGSTGELFF; CDR3nt: TGTGCCAGCAGGCTAGCGGGAAGCACCGGGGAGCTGTTTTTT
v_gene: TRBV6-1; d_gene: -; abundance: -; j_gene: TRBJ1-6; CDR3aa: CASSDTGSSYNSPLHF; CDR3nt: TGTGCCAGCAGTGACACAGGGAGCTCCTATAATTCACCCCTCCACTTT
v_gene: TRBV7-2; d_gene: -; abundance: -; j_gene: TRBJ2-7; CDR3aa: CASSLGGRAKYF; CDR3nt: TGTGCCAGCAGCTTGGGGGGAAGGGCAAAGTACTTC
v_gene: TRBV6-1; d_gene: -; abundance: once; j_gene: TRBJ2-2; CDR3aa: CASRPGQTNTGELFF; CDR3nt: TGTGCCAGCAGACCCGGACAGACGAACACCGGGGAGCTGTTTTTT
v_gene: TRBV7-9; d_gene: -; abundance: -; j_gene: TRBJ1-4; CDR3aa: CASSSTGVPNEKLFF; CDR3nt: TGTGCCAGCAGCTCGACGGGGGTCCCTAATGAAAAACTGTTTTTT
v_gene: TRBV6-5; d_gene: -; abundance: -; j_gene: TRBJ2-7; CDR3aa: CASSSPSGVVRYEQYF; CDR3nt: TGTGCCAGCAGTTCCCCCTCGGGAGTTGTACGCTACGAGCAGTACTTC
v_gene: TRBV6-5; d_gene: TRBD2; abundance: once; j_gene: TRBJ2-4; CDR3aa: CASTQTSGRGNIQYF; CDR3nt: TGTGCCAGCACCCAGACTAGCGGGAGGGGAAACATTCAGTACTTC
v_gene: TRBV18; d_gene: TRBD1; abundance: -; j_gene: TRBJ1-1; CDR3aa: CASRGQGNTEAFF; CDR3nt: TGTGCCAGCCGTGGACAGGGGAACACTGAAGCTTTCTTT
v_gene: TRBV19; d_gene: TRBD1; abundance: -; j_gene: TRBJ1-2; CDR3aa: CASSIAQGGAYGYTF; CDR3nt: TGTGCCAGTAGTATCGCACAGGGGGGCGCCTATGGCTACACCTTC
v_gene: TRBV4-3; d_gene: TRBD2; abundance: -; j_gene: TRBJ2-5; CDR3aa: CASSQEGLAGEETQYF; CDR3nt: TGCGCCAGCAGCCAAGAGGGACTAGCGGGAGAAGAGACCCAGTACTTC
v_gene: TRBV10-3; d_gene: -; abundance: -; j_gene: TRBJ2-2; CDR3aa: CAINFAGNTGELFF; CDR3nt: TGTGCCATCAATTTCGCGGGGAACACCGGGGAGCTGTTTTTT
v_gene: TRBV30; d_gene: -; abundance: -; j_gene: TRBJ1-1; CDR3aa: CAWKVGVNTEAFF; CDR3nt: TGTGCCTGGAAAGTAGGAGTGAACACTGAAGCTTTCTTT
v_gene: TRBV5-1; d_gene: TRBD2; abundance: -; j_gene: TRBJ2-2; CDR3aa: CASSLEGLAGVITGELFF; CDR3nt: TGCGCCAGCAGCTTGGAGGGACTAGCGGGAGTAATCACCGGGGAGCTGTTTTTT
v_gene: TRBV7-2; d_gene: -; abundance: -; j_gene: TRBJ1-2; CDR3aa: CASSLRDSSVYGYTF; CDR3nt: TGTGCCAGCAGCTTAAGGGACTCCTCCGTCTATGGCTACACCTTC
v_gene: TRBV14; d_gene: -; abundance: -; j_gene: TRBJ1-2; CDR3aa: CASSGGNYGYTF; CDR3nt: TGTGCCAGCAGTGGCGGTAACTATGGCTACACCTTC
v_gene: TRBV5-1; d_gene: -; abundance: -; j_gene: TRBJ2-2; CDR3aa: CASSAGRQGNTGELFF; CDR3nt: TGCGCCAGCAGCGCGGGACGACAGGGGAACACCGGGGAGCTGTTTTTT
v_gene: TRBV7-3; d_gene: -; abundance: -; j_gene: TRBJ2-1; CDR3aa: CASSFGQIYNEQFF; CDR3nt: TGTGCCAGCAGCTTCGGACAAATATACAATGAGCAGTTCTTC
v_gene: TRBV9; d_gene: -; abundance: once; j_gene: TRBJ1-2; CDR3aa: CASRGGGSNYGYTF; CDR3nt: TGTGCCAGCAGGGGGGGAGGGTCTAACTATGGCTACACCTTC
v_gene: TRBV4-1; d_gene: TRBD2; abundance: -; j_gene: TRBJ2-5; CDR3aa: CASSQGTRGETQYF; CDR3nt: TGCGCCAGCAGCCAAGGGACGCGGGGGGAGACCCAGTACTTC
v_gene: TRBV7-3; d_gene: TRBD1; abundance: -; j_gene: TRBJ1-2; CDR3aa: CASSPGQGAIYGYTF; CDR3nt: TGTGCCAGCAGCCCAGGACAGGGGGCCATCTATGGCTACACCTTC
v_gene: TRBV7-8; d_gene: -; abundance: -; j_gene: TRBJ2-1; CDR3aa: CASSLSSHNEQFF; CDR3nt: TGTGCCAGCAGCCTTAGTTCACACAATGAGCAGTTCTTC
v_gene: TRBV10-3; d_gene: TRBD1; abundance: -; j_gene: TRBJ2-7; CDR3aa: CAIKDRTYEQYF; CDR3nt: TGTGCCATCAAGGACAGGACCTACGAGCAGTACTTC
v_gene: TRBV4-3; d_gene: -; abundance: -; j_gene: TRBJ1-1; CDR3aa: CASSQVGRSGGEAFF; CDR3nt: TGCGCCAGCAGCCAAGTCGGACGGTCGGGAGGTGAAGCTTTCTTT
v_gene: TRBV7-3; d_gene: TRBD1; abundance: -; j_gene: TRBJ2-3; CDR3aa: CASSPGQVHTDTQYF; CDR3nt: TGTGCCAGCAGCCCCGGACAGGTCCACACAGATACGCAGTATTTT
v_gene: TRBV11-2; d_gene: -; abundance: -; j_gene: TRBJ2-5; CDR3aa: CASSLWRQETQYF; CDR3nt: TGTGCCAGCAGCTTATGGCGGCAAGAGACCCAGTACTTC